This is a list of T cell receptor beta chains from one sample in a study of human T cells and chemical hapten exposure. MiXCR was run by TCRdb on the RACE reads, yielding one entry per CDR3 protein. The sample consists of roughly 50,000 distinct CDR3 sequences, 8.5% to 10% of them appearing once. The material sequenced was whole blood, taken in connection with sensitization to the hapten diphenylcyclopropenone (DPC). These TCRs come from a woman in her thirties with alopecia areata. Some clones in this sample may be carry-over from other donors' samples. CDR3s include the opening cysteine and the closing phenylalanine or tryptophan. Each record gives: V gene, D gene, clone size, J gene, CDR3 DNA, CDR3 protein. A D gene is named only where the DNA matches it firmly. Expanded clones are given a class, and other clones once, few, many or no size at all.

V: TRBV20-1
D: TRBD1
size: few
J: TRBJ1-2
DNA: TGCAGTGCTAGTGGGGACAGGGGCAACTATGGCTACACCTTC
CDR3: CSASGDRGNYGYTF

V: TRBV20-1
D: TRBD2
size: many
J: TRBJ2-1
DNA: TGCAGTGCTAGGGAAATAGCGGGGAGCTCCTACAATGAGCAGTTCTTC
CDR3: CSAREIAGSSYNEQFF

V: TRBV7-2
D: -
size: many
J: TRBJ1-1
DNA: TGTGCCAGCAGCTGGACAGATAACACTGAAGCTTTCTTT
CDR3: CASSWTDNTEAFF

V: TRBV6-2/TRBV6-3
D: -
size: many
J: TRBJ1-1
DNA: TGTGCCAGCAGTTACTTCAGACCGAATGAAGCTTTCTTT
CDR3: CASSYFRPNEAFF

V: TRBV18
D: -
size: -
J: TRBJ2-5
DNA: TGTGCCAGCTCAAACTCGACAGTCCAAGAGACCCAGTACTTC
CDR3: CASSNSTVQETQYF

V: TRBV6-2/TRBV6-3
D: -
size: many
J: TRBJ1-5
DNA: TGTGCCAGCAGCCTCCGTCCCAGCACGTATAGCAATCAGCCCCAGCATTTT
CDR3: CASSLRPSTYSNQPQHF

V: TRBV12-3/TRBV12-4
D: TRBD1
size: -
J: TRBJ1-5
DNA: TGTGCCAGCAGTCCCCCCGGGACAGTCGGCAATCAGCCCCAGCATTTT
CDR3: CASSPPGTVGNQPQHF

V: TRBV15
D: -
size: -
J: TRBJ2-7
DNA: TGTGCCACCAGCAGAGATCGGGGGCGAGTTTACGAGCAGTACTTC
CDR3: CATSRDRGRVYEQYF

V: TRBV7-6
D: TRBD1
size: few
J: TRBJ1-1
DNA: TGTGCCAGCAGCTTAGAACCCAGGGGGCCAACTGAAGCTTTCTTT
CDR3: CASSLEPRGPTEAFF

V: TRBV5-4
D: -
size: -
J: TRBJ1-2
DNA: TGTGCCAGCAGCTGGACACAGGGAGCTAACTATGGCTACACCTTC
CDR3: CASSWTQGANYGYTF

V: TRBV5-1
D: TRBD1
size: -
J: TRBJ2-1
DNA: TGCGCCAGCAGCTTACAGGGGGGTGAGCAGTTCTTC
CDR3: CASSLQGGEQFF

V: TRBV14
D: -
size: medium-sized
J: TRBJ2-3
DNA: TGTGCCAGCAGCCAAGGTACTAGTCCCAGAGATACGCAGTATTTT
CDR3: CASSQGTSPRDTQYF

V: TRBV20-1
D: TRBD1
size: many
J: TRBJ2-3
DNA: TGCAGTGCTCTAGCCAGGGGGCCAGATACGCAGTATTTT
CDR3: CSALARGPDTQYF

V: TRBV5-1
D: TRBD1
size: many
J: TRBJ2-7
DNA: TGCGCCAGCAGCCTCGAAGGGACAGCTCGCTCCTACGAGCAGTACTTC
CDR3: CASSLEGTARSYEQYF

V: TRBV6-9
D: -
size: -
J: TRBJ2-3
DNA: TGTGCCAGCAGTTGGTTGAAAGGGCCCCGCAGCACAGATACGCAGTATTTT
CDR3: CASSWLKGPRSTDTQYF